A single sample gave rise to the 17 T cell receptor beta chains below, sequenced in a study of blood T cell repertoires in COVID-19. Sequenced by immunoSEQ multiplex PCR; TCRdb stores in-frame clones only, minus some. This table holds roughly 250,000 clones, 86% found once. The sequenced material came from PBMCs or T cells enriched from blood (not recorded which). Receptors were obtained from a woman aged 45-60 years who had recovered from COVID-19.

This chain links TRBV7-2 with TRBJ1-1, with 7 bases fitting TRBD1. The germline gives CDR1 SGHTA, CDR2 FQGNSA. With 6 bases clipped from V and 4 bases from J, the junction kept 11 bases outside the gene matches. There are 15 residues in the CDR3. CDR3 sequence (DNA): TGTGCCAGCAGGCGCGACAGGGTTGGAAGCACTGAAGCTTTCTTT. Residues: CASRRDRVGSTEAFF.

The chain combines TRBV7-8 with TRBJ1-5; TRBD1 matches 11 bases. J was trimmed by 6 bases and V by 5 bases; bases with no gene match: 9. Germline V CDR1 and CDR2: SGHVS, FQNEAQ. This CDR3 is 16 amino acids long. CDR3: CASSLRRDRGTQPQHF. The CDR3 DNA reads as TGTGCCAGCAGCCTCCGTAGGGACAGGGGGACTCAGCCCCAGCATTTT.

The genes are TRBV5-1 and TRBJ1-1; D gene unclear. V was trimmed by 2 bases and J by 1 base, leaving 6 bases between them. CDR1 is SGHRS and CDR2 is YFSETQ in the germline V gene. The CDR3 totals 13 residues. CDR3 nucleotide sequence: TGCGCCAGCAGCTTTGGGCCGAACACTGAAGCTTTCTTT. Translating it yields CASSFGPNTEAFF. The full variable domain, its missing parts supplied by reference TRBV5-1 and TRBJ1-1, is KAGVTQTPRYLIKTRGQQVTLSCSPISGHRSVSWYQQTPGQGLQFLFEYFSETQRNKGNFPGRFSGRQFSNSRSEMNVSTLELGDSALYLCASSFGPNTEAFFGQGTRLTVV.

The gene calls are TRBV28 and TRBJ1-1, with D tentatively TRBD1 (5 bases). Germline lookup yields CDR1 MDHEN and CDR2 SYDVKM. The CDR3 loop spans 14 amino acids. The germline V and J ends were trimmed by 7 bases and 2 bases, with 14 bases remaining between them. The CDR3 protein is CASTLRGLNTEAFF. The CDR3 DNA reads TGTGCCAGCACCCTTAGGGGTCTTAACACTGAAGCTTTCTTT.

The CDR3: CASSNTDTQYF. The CDR3 bases are TGTGCCAGCAGTAACACAGATACGCAGTATTTT. The chain joins TRBV13 to TRBJ2-3; D ambiguous. V gave up 6 bases and J gave up 2 bases, with 3 bases separating them. The germline gives CDR1 PRHDT, CDR2 FYEKMQ (reference sequence). This CDR3 comprises 11 residues.

The chain joins TRBV4-1 to TRBJ1-6; a possible D gene is TRBD1 (6 bases). There are 17 residues in the CDR3. Trimming removed 4 bases at V and 6 bases at J, with 19 bases between. The germline V gene has CDR1 MGHRA and CDR2 YSYEKL. The CDR3 DNA reads TGCGCCAGCAGCCCCTCGGCGGGGGGCCCGGGTAATTCACCCCTCCACTTT. It translates to CASSPSAGGPGNSPLHF.

The chain links TRBV3-1 (or the pseudogene TRBV3-2) to TRBJ2-1, with a weak D call TRBD2 (5 bases). Looked up from germline, CDR1 is LGHDT and CDR2 is YNNKEL (reference sequence). V gave up 2 bases and J gave up 6 bases, with 14 bases separating them. The CDR3 is 15 residues long. The CDR3 here is CASSQRTYKGNEQFF. The CDR3 nucleotides read TGTGCCAGCAGCCAACGGACTTATAAGGGCAATGAGCAGTTCTTC.

This clone was picked up many times. The chain is built from TRBV3-1 (or the pseudogene TRBV3-2) and TRBJ1-5; no clear D. Germline V gene data show CDR1 as LGHDT and CDR2 as YNNKEL (reference sequence). V was cut by 1 base and J by 5 bases, with 9 bases left in between. The length of the CDR3 is 14 residues. CDR3 protein: CASSQAAGHQPQHF. For the CDR3, the DNA is TGTGCCAGCAGCCAAGCGGCGGGTCATCAGCCCCAGCATTTT.

The genes are TRBV2 and TRBJ2-5; 7 bases map to TRBD1. This CDR3 has 14 amino acids. The V gene's germline CDR1 is SNHLY and CDR2 FYNNEI. With V trimmed by 5 bases and J by 5 bases, 8 bases remained unmatched. In nucleotides, the CDR3 is TGTGCCAGCAGTCGACAGGGTTTGCGGGAGACCCAGTACTTC. As protein: CASSRQGLRETQYF.

The chain combines TRBV7-2 with TRBJ2-3; D possibly corresponds to TRBD2 (6 bases). Trimming pared 5 bases from V and 10 bases from J, leaving 10 bases between. CDR3 length: 11 residues. The germline V gene encodes CDR1 SGHTA and CDR2 FQGNSA. CDR3 residues: CASSLWGAQYF. DNA of the CDR3: TGTGCCAGCAGCCTATGGGGGGCGCAGTATTTT.

The CDR3 is CASSLGQQGSTIYF. CDR3 coding DNA: TGTGCCAGCAGTTTAGGGCAGCAGGGCAGCACCATATATTTT. This chain joins TRBV27 and TRBJ1-3; tentatively, D is TRBD1 (5 bases). CDR3 length: 14 residues. Germline values: CDR1 MNHEY, CDR2 SMNVEV (reference sequence). V lost 2 bases and J lost 9, with 14 bases in between.

This clone was seen only once. J is TRBJ1-3 and V is TRBV4-1; 7 bases are shared with TRBD1. The junction had 8 bases not matched to a gene; V was cut back by 4 bases and J by 5 bases. Germline CDR1 MGHRA, CDR2 YSYEKL. The CDR3 consists of 15 residues. The CDR3 region is CASSREEGARNTIYF. CDR3 in DNA: TGCGCCAGCAGCCGAGAGGAGGGGGCACGAAACACCATATATTTT.

The rearrangement links TRBV11-2 to TRBJ1-2; the D gene is possibly TRBD1 (5 bases). The CDR3 has 15 amino acids. In germline, CDR1 is SGHAT, CDR2 FQNNGV. V lost 1 base, J lost 3 bases, and 12 bases lay in between. The CDR3 region is CASSLVPGEDYGYTF. CDR3 bases: TGTGCCAGCAGCTTAGTTCCGGGGGAAGACTATGGCTACACCTTC.

Comment on this clone: A read error may produce the germline difference seen at one junction end. V and J are TRBV28 and TRBJ2-7; D possibly corresponds to TRBD2 (5 bases). Per the germline V gene, CDR1 is MDHEN and CDR2 is SYDVKM. The CDR3 extends over 11 amino acids. The CDR3 here is CASSPDYGQYF. The CDR3 DNA is TGTGCCAGCAGCCCTGACTACGGGCAGTACTTC. The variable domain in full, with the rest retrieved from reference TRBV28 and TRBJ2-7, is DVKVTQSSRYLVKRTGEKVFLECVQDMDHENMFWYRQDPGLGLRLIYFSYDVKMKEKGDIPEGYSVSREKKERFSLILESASTNQTSMYLCASSPDYGQYFGPGTRLTVT.

The V and J genes are TRBV7-3 and TRBJ1-3; D unresolved. This CDR3 spans 16 amino acids. Germline V gene data show CDR1 as SGHTA and CDR2 as FQGTGA. V was shortened by 2 bases and J by 4 bases, with 15 bases between the two germline ends. The CDR3 nucleotides are TGTGCCAGCAGCTTAGACGGCACTAACATCGGAAACACCATATATTTT. Protein: CASSLDGTNIGNTIYF.

The table lists this clone with a count of one. The rearrangement joins TRBV27 to TRBJ1-4; 7 bases fit TRBD1. V shed 5 bases and J 1 base; nucleotides not matched to a gene: 13. Per the germline V gene, CDR1 is MNHEY and CDR2 is SMNVEV (reference sequence). The CDR3 extends over 18 amino acids. CDR3 sequence (DNA): TGTGCCAGCAGTAGTGTTCCACCCGGGACAGTAACTAATGAAAAACTGTTTTTT. Residues: CASSSVPPGTVTNEKLFF.

The chain employs TRBV6-5 and TRBJ1-1, with D possibly matching TRBD1 (5 bases). Germline CDR1 and CDR2: MNHEY and SVGAGI. This CDR3 has 15 residues. Trimming pared 6 bases from V and 3 bases from J, leaving 17 bases between. The CDR3: CASSLLWGEDTEAFF. The CDR3, as DNA: TGTGCCAGCAGCCTGTTGTGGGGGGAGGACACTGAAGCTTTCTTT.